This T cell receptor beta chain was documented in a study of identifying expanded T cells in peripheral blood. Measured with immunoSEQ multiplex PCR; TCRdb has only the in-frame clones, and not every one. The sample has 70,000 to 100,000 clones; 86% are singletons. With regard to this clone: Its antigen is as yet unknown.

Germline CDR1 and CDR2: SGHVS and FNYEAQ. Trimming removed 3 bases from V and 6 bases from J, with 14 bases in between. The CDR3 extends over 14 amino acids. Study observations and caveats: Variance in clone template counts between roughly two-week samples significantly increased with total template count across all healthy donors.

Sample: blood. The TCR originated in a person aged 18-69 years in good health. The V call is TRBV7-6, the J call TRBJ2-5; no reliable D call. CDR3 region: CASSLWQTSKTQYF. As DNA, the CDR3 is TGTGCCAGCAGCTTGTGGCAGACCTCTAAGACCCAGTACTTC.